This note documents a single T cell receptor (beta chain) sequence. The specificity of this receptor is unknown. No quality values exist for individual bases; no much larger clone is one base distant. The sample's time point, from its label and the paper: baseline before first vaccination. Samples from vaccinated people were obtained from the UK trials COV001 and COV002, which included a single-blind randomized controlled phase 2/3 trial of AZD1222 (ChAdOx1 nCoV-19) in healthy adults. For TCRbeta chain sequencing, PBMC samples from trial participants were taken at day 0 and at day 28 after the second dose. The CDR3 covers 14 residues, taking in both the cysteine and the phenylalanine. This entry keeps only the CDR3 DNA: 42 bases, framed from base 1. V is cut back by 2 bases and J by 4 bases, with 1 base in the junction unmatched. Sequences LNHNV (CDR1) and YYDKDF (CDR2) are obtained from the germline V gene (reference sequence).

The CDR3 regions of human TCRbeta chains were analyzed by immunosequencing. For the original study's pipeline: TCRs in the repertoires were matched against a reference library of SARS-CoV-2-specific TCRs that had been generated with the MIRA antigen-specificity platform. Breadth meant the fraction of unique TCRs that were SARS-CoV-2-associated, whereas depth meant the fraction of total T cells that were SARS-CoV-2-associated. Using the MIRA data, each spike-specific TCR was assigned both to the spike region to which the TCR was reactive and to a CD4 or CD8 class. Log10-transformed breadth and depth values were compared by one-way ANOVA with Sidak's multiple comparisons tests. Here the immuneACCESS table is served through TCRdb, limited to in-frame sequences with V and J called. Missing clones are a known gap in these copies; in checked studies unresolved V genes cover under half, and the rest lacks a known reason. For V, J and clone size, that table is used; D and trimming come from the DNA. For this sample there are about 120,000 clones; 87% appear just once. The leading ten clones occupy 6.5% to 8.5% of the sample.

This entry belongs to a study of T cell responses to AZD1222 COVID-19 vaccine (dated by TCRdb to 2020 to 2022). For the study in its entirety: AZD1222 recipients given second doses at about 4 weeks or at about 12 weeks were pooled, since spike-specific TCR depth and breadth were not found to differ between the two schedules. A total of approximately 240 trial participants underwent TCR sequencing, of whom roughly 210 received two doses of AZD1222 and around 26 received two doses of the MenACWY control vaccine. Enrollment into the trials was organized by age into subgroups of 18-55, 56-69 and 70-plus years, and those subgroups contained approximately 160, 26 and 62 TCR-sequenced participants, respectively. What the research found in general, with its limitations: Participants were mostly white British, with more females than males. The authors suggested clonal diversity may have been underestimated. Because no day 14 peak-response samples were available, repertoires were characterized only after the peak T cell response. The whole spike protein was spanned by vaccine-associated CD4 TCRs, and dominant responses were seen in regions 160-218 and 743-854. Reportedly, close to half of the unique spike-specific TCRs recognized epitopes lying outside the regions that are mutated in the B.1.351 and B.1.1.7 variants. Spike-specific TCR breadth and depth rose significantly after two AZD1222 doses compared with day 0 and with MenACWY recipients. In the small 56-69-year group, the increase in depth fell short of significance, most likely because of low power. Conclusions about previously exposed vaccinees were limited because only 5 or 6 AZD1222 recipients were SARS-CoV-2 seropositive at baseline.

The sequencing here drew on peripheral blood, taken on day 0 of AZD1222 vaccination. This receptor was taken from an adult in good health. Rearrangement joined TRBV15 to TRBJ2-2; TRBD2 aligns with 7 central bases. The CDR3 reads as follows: CATSRRGSTGELFF. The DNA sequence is TGTGCCACCAGCAGACGCGGGAGCACCGGGGAGCTGTTTTTT.